Following are 20 T cell receptor beta chains from one sample sequenced in a study of post-analysis software for immune sequencing data (dated by TCRdb to about 2015). Library preparation employed PCR. TCRdb records Illumina HiSeq 2500 as the sequencer. To reduce PCR and sequencing biases, unique molecular identifiers were incorporated into the TCR beta cDNA libraries. TCRdb reworked the public reads: Q25 trimming with fastp, MiXCR clone assembly, productive beta chains retained. Identical CDR3 proteins give one entry, which carries the most common genes and DNA. A total of roughly 800,000 distinct CDR3 sequences appear in this sample, roughly 58% of them only once. The ten most abundant clones make up 4.6% of the sample. What the authors observed across the whole study: Significantly higher frequencies in patients than in controls were found for roughly 5 TRBV segments, including TRBV5-6, TRBV5-1 and TRBV20-1.

For these TCRs, the target antigens are not known. The sample consisted of blood. These receptors were obtained from a girl aged 5-17 years with multiple sclerosis.

This clonotype was observed a handful of times. This chain connects TRBV27 to TRBJ2-7, with D possibly being TRBD1 or TRBD2 (5 bases each). This CDR3 has 15 residues. Trimming shortened V by 5 bases and J by 4 bases, and 18 bases separated the two germline ends. The V gene's germline CDR1 is MNHEY and CDR2 SMNVEV (reference sequence). The CDR3 loop reads CASSPGTSGQYEQYF. CDR3 nucleotide sequence: TGTGCCAGCAGTCCCGGTACGAGCGGACAATACGAGCAGTACTTC.

The chain carries TRBV6-1 and TRBJ2-4, with 15 positions matching TRBD2. The DNA matches TRBJ2-7 better at its end, which makes the J call doubtful. Germline CDR1 MNHNS, CDR2 SASEGT. This CDR3 is built from 15 residues. CDR3 protein: CASSGGLAGGLEQYF. CDR3 nucleotides: TGTGCCAGCAGTGGAGGACTAGCGGGAGGGCTCGAGCAGTACTTC.

The rearrangement uses TRBV7-2 and TRBJ2-1; D remains unclear. Looked up from germline, CDR1 is SGHTA and CDR2 is FQGNSA. Trimming shortened V by 7 bases and J by 3 bases, and 16 bases separated the two germline ends. The CDR3 runs 15 residues. The CDR3 DNA is TGTGCCAGCACCCCGCAGCGTTTGTTCTACAATGAGCAGTTCTTC. As protein: CASTPQRLFYNEQFF.

In this sample, this clonotype turned up a few times. The rearrangement links TRBV9 to TRBJ2-1; the D gene is possibly TRBD2 (6 bases). Per germline, CDR1 SGDLS and CDR2 YYNGEE. This CDR3 has 15 residues. V lost 0 bases and J lost 0, with 7 bases in between. The CDR3 coding sequence is TGTGCCAGCAGCGTAGGCGGGATCTCCTACAATGAGCAGTTCTTC. It is translated as CASSVGGISYNEQFF.

The CDR3 loop is CASSLVQGFNYGYTF. The CDR3 DNA reads TGCGCCAGCAGCTTGGTCCAGGGGTTTAACTATGGCTACACCTTC. This chain joins TRBV5-1 and TRBJ1-2; D might be TRBD1 (6 bases). The germline V gene has CDR1 SGHRS and CDR2 YFSETQ. The CDR3 has 15 residues. V lost 0 bases and J lost 1, with 10 bases in between. Combining the CDR3 with reference TRBV5-1 and TRBJ1-2 gives the whole variable domain KAGVTQTPRYLIKTRGQQVTLSCSPISGHRSVSWYQQTPGQGLQFLFEYFSETQRNKGNFPGRFSGRQFSNSRSEMNVSTLELGDSALYLCASSLVQGFNYGYTFGSGTRLTVV.

The V and J genes are TRBV5-1 and TRBJ2-7; TRBD1 matches 7 bases. Per the germline V gene, CDR1 is SGHRS and CDR2 is YFSETQ. The CDR3 has 14 amino acids. With V trimmed by 1 base and J by 3 bases, 4 bases remained unmatched. The CDR3 is CASSLKTGFYEQYF. CDR3 DNA sequence: TGCGCCAGCAGCTTGAAGACAGGGTTCTACGAGCAGTACTTC.

This clonotype was detected ten times or more. The junction differs from germline at one of its ends, possibly a read error. The chain couples TRBV18 to TRBJ2-7; D gene uncertain. The CDR3 totals 12 residues. Per the germline V gene, CDR1 is KGHSH and CDR2 is LQKENI. Here the CDR3 reads CASSPASYEQYF. The CDR3 nucleotides read TGCGCCAGCAGCCCAGCCTCCTACGAGCAGTACTTC.

This chain uses TRBV29-1 with TRBJ1-1; weak D call: TRBD1 (6 bases). Trimming stripped 6 bases from V and 0 bases from J, with 14 bases between. Germline V gene lookup returns CDR1 SQVTM and CDR2 ANQGSEA. The CDR3 loop spans 14 amino acids. DNA of the CDR3: TGCAGCGTCTTGCGGGGGCCGTTGAACACTGAAGCTTTCTTT. It specifies CSVLRGPLNTEAFF.

This chain joins TRBV28 and TRBJ2-7; TRBD2 might be the D (5 bases). The V end lost 7 bases, the J end lost 2 bases, and 12 bases lay between the germline ends. Germline V lookup: CDR1 MDHEN, CDR2 SYDVKM. The CDR3 runs 13 residues. The CDR3 nucleotides are TGTGCCAGCAATCCGGACTTCACCTACGAGCAGTACTTC. Protein sequence: CASNPDFTYEQYF.

The chain employs TRBV5-6 and TRBJ2-1; no definite D call. This CDR3 has 13 amino acids. Looked up from germline, CDR1 is SGHDT and CDR2 is YYEEEE. With 4 bases removed from V and 6 bases from J, the gap between germline ends came to 11 bases. Here the CDR3 reads CASSPLGFNEQFF. DNA of the CDR3: TGTGCCAGCAGCCCTCTAGGGTTCAATGAGCAGTTCTTC. The full variable domain, with the rest looked up from reference TRBV5-6 and TRBJ2-1, is DAGVTQSPTHLIKTRGQQVTLRCSPKSGHDTVSWYQQALGQGPQFIFQYYEEEERQRGNFPDRFSGHQFPNYSSELNVNALLLGDSALYLCASSPLGFNEQFFGPGTRLTVL.

The J gene is TRBJ2-5, the V gene TRBV6-1, with 7 positions matching TRBD2. This CDR3 spans 14 amino acids. Germline lookup yields CDR1 MNHNS and CDR2 SASEGT. J was trimmed by 5 bases and V by 7 bases; bases with no gene match: 10. The CDR3 sequence is CASNLGGSSETQYF. The CDR3, as DNA: TGTGCCAGCAATCTTGGCGGGAGTTCGGAGACCCAGTACTTC.

This chain connects TRBV10-3 to TRBJ2-4; TRBD2 matches 10 bases. The J call may be wrong; the DNA end is better matched by TRBJ2-7. This CDR3 is built from 14 residues. The germline V gene has CDR1 ENHRY and CDR2 SYGVKD. CDR3 bases: TGTGCCATCAGTAAACTAGCGGGGAACCACGAGCAGTACTTC. The encoded protein is CAISKLAGNHEQYF.

This clonotype appeared a few times. CDR3 bases: TGCAGCGTTGAAGATATTGGCAATGAGCAGTTCTTC. This gives the protein CSVEDIGNEQFF. The chain combines TRBV29-1 with TRBJ2-1, with D unclear. With 0 bases removed from V and 6 bases from J, the gap between germline ends came to 6 bases. Germline CDR1 is SQVTM and CDR2 is ANQGSEA. The CDR3 extends over 12 amino acids.

This clonotype was picked up a small number of times. In DNA, the CDR3 is TGTGCCAGCTCAGTCTTACAGGGTTCGGAGGGTGAGCAGTTCTTC. It encodes CASSVLQGSEGEQFF. V gene TRBV18 combines with J gene TRBJ2-1; D tentatively fits TRBD1 or TRBD2 (6 bases each). Deletions cut 5 bases from V and 9 bases from J, with 20 bases between. CDR3 length: 15 amino acids. Looked up from germline, CDR1 is KGHSH and CDR2 is LQKENI.

This clonotype has more than one count but fewer than ten. The genes are TRBV14 and TRBJ2-1; weak D call: TRBD1 (5 bases). The CDR3 is made up of 17 amino acids. Trimming pared 5 bases from V and 0 bases from J, leaving 17 bases between. Per the germline V gene, CDR1 is SGHDN and CDR2 is FVKESK. CDR3 bases: TGTGCCAGCAGCTCAGGGAAGCTACCTAGCTCCTACAATGAGCAGTTCTTC. Translating gives CASSSGKLPSSYNEQFF. Based on the CDR3 plus reference TRBV14 and TRBJ2-1, the full variable domain is EAGVTQFPSHSVIEKGQTVTLRCDPISGHDNLYWYRRVMGKEIKFLLHFVKESKQDESGMPNNRFLAERTGGTYSTLKVQPAELEDSGVYFCASSSGKLPSSYNEQFFGPGTRLTVL.

This clonotype has just a few counts. The rearrangement links TRBV29-1 to TRBJ2-1; D gene ambiguous. V was pared by 3 bases and J by 7 bases, with 16 bases between. CDR3 length equals 14 residues. Germline V gene sequence: CDR1 SQVTM, CDR2 ANQGSEA. For the CDR3, the DNA is TGCAGCGTTGATCCTCAGGCGGAAGGGAATGAGCAGTTCTTC. Translating it yields CSVDPQAEGNEQFF.

The chain combines TRBV20-1 with TRBJ2-3; 8 positions match TRBD2. V shed 3 bases, J shed 0 bases, and the junction held 8 bases outside the gene matches. The CDR3 runs 16 residues. Germline assignment: CDR1 DFQATT and CDR2 SNEGSKA (reference sequence). In nucleotides, the CDR3 is TGCAGTGCTAGGAGATGGACTAGCAGGAGCACAGATACGCAGTATTTT. The encoded protein is CSARRWTSRSTDTQYF.

The CDR3 DNA is TGCAGCGTTGAAGGGCCCTATACAGATACGCAGTATTTT. Translating it yields CSVEGPYTDTQYF. The chain couples TRBV29-1 to TRBJ2-3; D gene ambiguous. The CDR3 is 13 amino acids. Germline-derived CDR1 and CDR2 are SQVTM and ANQGSEA. Trimming removed 1 base at V and 3 bases at J, with 8 bases between.

This chain links TRBV12-3 or TRBV12-4 with TRBJ1-2; D is unresolved. The ends were cut back, 3 bases at V and 4 bases at J, with 15 bases in the middle. The length of the CDR3 is 15 residues. The CDR3 sequence: CASSLAPVLGYGYTF. The CDR3 nucleotides read TGTGCCAGCAGTTTGGCGCCAGTCCTTGGCTATGGCTACACCTTC.

This sequence joins TRBV29-1 and TRBJ2-1, with D perhaps given as TRBD1 or TRBD2 (5 bases each). The germline V gene has CDR1 SQVTM and CDR2 ANQGSEA. The CDR3 extends over 15 amino acids. The germline V and J ends were trimmed by 8 bases and 2 bases, with 19 bases remaining between them. The CDR3 sequence is CSSNGAKWTYNEQFF. The CDR3 DNA follows: TGCAGCTCAAACGGGGCGAAGTGGACCTACAATGAGCAGTTCTTC.